This TCR beta chain was recorded in a study of siplizumab effects on memory and regulatory T cells. In the case of this clone: No antigen is known for it.

Points from the study as a whole: Proliferating CD4+ or CD8+ clones, roughly 75-95% of them, lacked an assignable naive or memory phenotype. Contribution to the alloresponse seemed major for naive T cells, which also seemed more diverse than memory cells. In siplizumab cultures, the suppressive function of proliferating Tregs remained unconfirmed.

This CDR3 contains 17 residues. Germline CDR1 and CDR2: SGHNT and YENEEA. V lost 5 bases to trimming and J lost 0 bases, with 17 bases between them. In each sample, 10^5 or so TCR templates were assayed. Assay: immunoSEQ multiplex PCR; the TCRdb copy retains only in-frame clones and omits some. This table holds fewer than 100,000 clones, roughly 94% found once. The sequenced material came from non-Treg CD4+ T cells sorted from blood. The TCR comes from a human donor in good health. This rearrangement joins TRBV11-3 to TRBJ1-5, with unresolved D. CDR3 coding DNA: TGTGCCAGCAGCCCAAACCCCCAGAAGTATAGCAATCAGCCCCAGCATTTT. Amino acids: CASSPNPQKYSNQPQHF.